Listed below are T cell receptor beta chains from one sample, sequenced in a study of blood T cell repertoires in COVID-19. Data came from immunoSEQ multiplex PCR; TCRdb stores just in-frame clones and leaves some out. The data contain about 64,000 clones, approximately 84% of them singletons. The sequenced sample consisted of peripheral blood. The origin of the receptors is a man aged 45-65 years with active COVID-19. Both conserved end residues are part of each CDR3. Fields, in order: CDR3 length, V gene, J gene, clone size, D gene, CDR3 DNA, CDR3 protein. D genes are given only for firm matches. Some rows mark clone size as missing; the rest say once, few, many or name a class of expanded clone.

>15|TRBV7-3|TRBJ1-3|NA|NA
TGTGCCAGCAGCTTGGACTCCGGCTCTGGAAACACCATATATTTT
CASSLDSGSGNTIYF
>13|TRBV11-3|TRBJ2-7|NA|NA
TGTGCCAGCAGCGATAGGGGTTCGGGCGAGCAGTACTTC
CASSDRGSGEQYF
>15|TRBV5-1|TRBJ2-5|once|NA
TGCGCCAGCAGCTCCCAGATAGGGCAGGGAGAGACCCAGTACTTC
CASSSQIGQGETQYF
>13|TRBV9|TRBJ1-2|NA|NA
TGTGCCAGCAGCCGGGTGGAGGGCTATGGCTACACCTTC
CASSRVEGYGYTF
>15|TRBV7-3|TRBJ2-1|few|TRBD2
TGTGCCAGCAGCCCTGGGACTAGCGTCGACAATGAGCAGTTCTTC
CASSPGTSVDNEQFF
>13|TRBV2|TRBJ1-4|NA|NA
TGTGCCAGCAGTGCGAGGCCTAATGAAAAACTGTTTTTT
CASSARPNEKLFF
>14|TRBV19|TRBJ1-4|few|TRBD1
TGTGCCAGTAGTACCGGACAGGGGCGAGAAAAACTGTTTTTT
CASSTGQGREKLFF
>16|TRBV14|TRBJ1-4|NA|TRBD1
TGTGCCAGCAGCCAAGTGGTCGGACAGGGGGCTGAAAAACTGTTTTTT
CASSQVVGQGAEKLFF
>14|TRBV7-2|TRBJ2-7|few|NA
TGTGCCAGCAGCTTGAGTCAACCCCCTACGGAGCAGTACTTC
CASSLSQPPTEQYF
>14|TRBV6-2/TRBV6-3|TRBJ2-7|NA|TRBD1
TGTGCCAGCAGTTACTCCGGACAGGACTACGAGCAGTACTTC
CASSYSGQDYEQYF
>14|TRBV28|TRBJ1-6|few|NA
TGTGCCAGCATCCAGGGGTTGGGGAATTCACCCCTCCACTTT
CASIQGLGNSPLHF
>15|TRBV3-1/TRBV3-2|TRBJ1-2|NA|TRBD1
TGTGCCAGCAGCCAAAGGGGCGGACAGGGTTATGGCTACACCTTC
CASSQRGGQGYGYTF
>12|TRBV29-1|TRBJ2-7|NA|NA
TGCAGCGTTGTGGTGCAGGCCTACGAGCAGTACTTC
CSVVVQAYEQYF
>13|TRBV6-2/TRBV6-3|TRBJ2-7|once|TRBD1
TGTGCCAGCAGCCCAGACAGGGCTCAGAAGCAGTACTTC
CASSPDRAQKQYF
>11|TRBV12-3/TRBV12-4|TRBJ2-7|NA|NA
TGTGCCAGCAGTTCGTCCGGGGAGCAGTACTTC
CASSSSGEQYF
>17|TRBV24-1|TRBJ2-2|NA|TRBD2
TGTGCCACCAGTGACCGGGGACTAGCGGGAGATACCGGGGAGCTGTTTTTT
CATSDRGLAGDTGELFF
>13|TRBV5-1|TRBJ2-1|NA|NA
TGCGCCAGCAGCTCCGACTGGTACAATGAGCAGTTCTTC
CASSSDWYNEQFF
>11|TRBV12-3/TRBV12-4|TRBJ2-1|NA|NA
TGTGCCAGCAGACCAGGTAATGAGCAGTTCTTC
CASRPGNEQFF